The clone carrying this TCR beta chain was picked up many times. Preparation of the TCRbeta library used unique molecular identifiers. A single record per CDR3 protein comes from TCRdb applying MiXCR to the PCR reads. The data hold about 200,000 distinct CDR3 sequences, with more than 14% observed a single time. These data come from a study of T-cell reconstitution after alpha-beta-depleted transplantation in children. V was clipped by 6 bases and J by 8 bases; unmatched bases: 4. The CDR3 loop spans 12 amino acids. The chain links TRBV12-3 or TRBV12-4 to TRBJ2-3; 8 bases fit TRBD2. The TCR comes from a human donor who donated a stem cell graft to a child with acute lymphoblastic leukemia. Sequences were derived from PBMCs from the stem cell graft donor, sampled from the stem cell graft. Here the CDR3 reads CASSAGGATQYF. CDR3 coding DNA: TGTGCCAGCAGCGCCGGGGGGGCTACGCAGTATTTT.